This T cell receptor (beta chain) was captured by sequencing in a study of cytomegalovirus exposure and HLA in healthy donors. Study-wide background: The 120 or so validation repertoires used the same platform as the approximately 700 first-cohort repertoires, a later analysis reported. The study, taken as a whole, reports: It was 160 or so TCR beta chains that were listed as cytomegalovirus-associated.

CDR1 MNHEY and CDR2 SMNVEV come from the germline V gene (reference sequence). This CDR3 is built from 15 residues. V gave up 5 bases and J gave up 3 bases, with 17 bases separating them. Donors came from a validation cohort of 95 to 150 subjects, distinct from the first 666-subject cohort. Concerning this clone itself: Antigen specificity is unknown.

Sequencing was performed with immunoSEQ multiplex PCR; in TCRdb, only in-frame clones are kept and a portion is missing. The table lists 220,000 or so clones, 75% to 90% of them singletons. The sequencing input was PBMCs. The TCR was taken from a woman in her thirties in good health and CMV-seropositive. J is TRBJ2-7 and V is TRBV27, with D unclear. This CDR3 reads CASSPRTSPIYEQYF. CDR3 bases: TGTGCCAGCAGTCCAAGGACCTCCCCAATCTACGAGCAGTACTTC.